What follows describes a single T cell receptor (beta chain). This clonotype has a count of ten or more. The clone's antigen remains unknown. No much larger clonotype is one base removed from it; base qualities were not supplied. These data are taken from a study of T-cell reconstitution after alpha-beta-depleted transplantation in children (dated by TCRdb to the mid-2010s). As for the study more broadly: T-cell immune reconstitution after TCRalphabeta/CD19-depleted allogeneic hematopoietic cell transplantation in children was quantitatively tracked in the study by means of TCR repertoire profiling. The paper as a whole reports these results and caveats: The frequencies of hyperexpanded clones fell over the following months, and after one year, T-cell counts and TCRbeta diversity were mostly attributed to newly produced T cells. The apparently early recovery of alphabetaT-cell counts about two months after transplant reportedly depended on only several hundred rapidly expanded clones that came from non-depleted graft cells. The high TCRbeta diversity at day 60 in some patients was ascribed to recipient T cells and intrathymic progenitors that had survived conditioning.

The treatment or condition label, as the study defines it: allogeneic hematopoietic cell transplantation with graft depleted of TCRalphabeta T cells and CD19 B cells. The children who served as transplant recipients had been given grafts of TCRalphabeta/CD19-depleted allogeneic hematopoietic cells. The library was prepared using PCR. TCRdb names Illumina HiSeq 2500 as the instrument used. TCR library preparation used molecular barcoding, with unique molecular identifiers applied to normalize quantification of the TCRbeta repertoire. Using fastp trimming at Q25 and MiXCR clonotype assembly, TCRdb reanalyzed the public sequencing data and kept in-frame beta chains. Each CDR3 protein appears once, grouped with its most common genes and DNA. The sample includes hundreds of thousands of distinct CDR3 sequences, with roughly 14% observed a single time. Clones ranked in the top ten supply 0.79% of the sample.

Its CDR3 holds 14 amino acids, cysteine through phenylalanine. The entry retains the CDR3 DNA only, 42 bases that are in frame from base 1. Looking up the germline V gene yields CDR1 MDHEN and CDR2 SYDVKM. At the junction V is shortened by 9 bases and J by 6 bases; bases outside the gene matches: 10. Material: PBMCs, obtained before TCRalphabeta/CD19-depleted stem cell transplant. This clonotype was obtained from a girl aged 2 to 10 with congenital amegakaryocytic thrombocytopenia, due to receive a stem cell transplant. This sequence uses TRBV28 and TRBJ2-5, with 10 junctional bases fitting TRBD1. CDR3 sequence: CASLPGQGTKTQYF. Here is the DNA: TGTGCCAGTCTCCCGGGACAGGGGACAAAGACCCAGTACTTC.